This T cell receptor beta chain was recovered during a study of blood T cell repertoires in COVID-19 (dated by TCRdb to about 2020). With respect to the entire study: Samples from collaborators originated in the United States, Italy and Spain and spanned both the acute and convalescent phases of COVID-19. The prospective study material was composed of cDNA or gDNA derived from T cells, B-cell-depleted T cells, or PBMCs. Deeply sampled blood TCRbeta repertoires from subjects exposed to, actively infected with, or recovered from COVID-19 were included in the dataset. The repertoires were released in a freely available public database intended as a resource for research on the immune response to SARS-CoV-2. Samples came from the ongoing ImmuneRACE study (first 160 participants) plus 1,254 subjects from 6 global collaborators. A de-identified subject ID, COVID-19 status, age in years and sex were almost always included in the sample metadata. HLA class I and class II types, where available, came from metadata supplied by the sample provider rather than from assay-based typing. What the work shows at the level of the full study, not this receptor alone: How much clinical and demographic metadata was included differed by source and by participant, and the metadata was provided uncurated.

TCRbeta CDR3 regions were amplified from genomic DNA by means of the immunoSEQ Assay, a bias-controlled multiplex PCR. The source study handled its data this way. The number of nucleated cells in each sample was estimated by amplification of reference gene primers within the assay. To quantify the absolute abundance of each unique TCRbeta CDR3 rearrangement, sequence reads were collapsed and filtered. For each sample, productive Simpson clonality was calculated as the square root of Simpson's diversity index over productive rearrangements. TCRdb mirrors the immuneACCESS table, restricted to in-frame sequences. Some clones are absent from its copies; in checked studies, under half trace to an unresolved V gene, and the reason for the others is unknown. From that table come the V and J calls and clone size; the DNA was used to work out D and trimming. The sample profile shows a few hundred thousand clones; about 85% of them were found once. The ten largest account for around 18% of the sample.

As concerns this clone: No antigen is known for it. No much larger clonotype is one base removed from it; base qualities were not supplied.

The collaborating institutions used their own protocols to collect whole blood in K2EDTA tubes. For TCRbeta analysis, collaborators shipped samples as frozen whole blood, isolated PBMCs, or DNA extracted from either of those sample types. The CDR3 holds 12 amino acids from the cysteine to the phenylalanine. The only DNA kept is the CDR3, 36 bases in frame from the first base. V sheds 6 bases and J sheds 6 bases, leaving 11 bases between their ends. Per the germline V gene, SNHLY is the CDR1 and FYNNEI is the CDR2. The sequence was collected from a woman of 80 years or more with active or convalescent COVID-19. The chain joins TRBV2 to TRBJ1-2, with the D gene too uncertain to name. Sequencing was done on a sample of peripheral blood. The CDR3 region has the sequence CASSLDRDGYTF. The base sequence is TGTGCCAGCAGCCTAGACCGGGATGGCTACACCTTC.